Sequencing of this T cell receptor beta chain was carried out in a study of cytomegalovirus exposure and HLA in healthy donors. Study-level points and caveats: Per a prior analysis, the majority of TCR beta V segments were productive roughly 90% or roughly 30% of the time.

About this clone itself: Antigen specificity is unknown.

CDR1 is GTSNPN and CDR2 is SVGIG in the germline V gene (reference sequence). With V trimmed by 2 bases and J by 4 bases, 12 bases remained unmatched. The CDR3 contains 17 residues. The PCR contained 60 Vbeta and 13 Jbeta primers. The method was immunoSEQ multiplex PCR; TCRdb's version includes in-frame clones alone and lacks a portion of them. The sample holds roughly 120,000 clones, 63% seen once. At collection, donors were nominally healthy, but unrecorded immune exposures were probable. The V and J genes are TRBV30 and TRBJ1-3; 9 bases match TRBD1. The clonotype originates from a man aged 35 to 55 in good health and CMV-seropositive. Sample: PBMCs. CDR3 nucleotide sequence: TGTGCCTGGAGTTATTATATCGGACAGGGGCGCGGAAACACCATATATTTT. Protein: CAWSYYIGQGRGNTIYF. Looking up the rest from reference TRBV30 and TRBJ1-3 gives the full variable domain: SQTIHQWPATLVQPVGSPLSLECTVEGTSNPNLYWYRQAAGRGLQLLFYSVGIGQISSEVPQNLSASRPQDRQFILSSKKLLLSDSGFYLCAWSYYIGQGRGNTIYFGEGSWLTVV.